What follows are 29 T cell receptor beta chains derived from one specimen sequenced in a study of metastatic and nonmetastatic thyroid tumors. TCRdb redid the clone calls on the PCR reads using MiXCR. The sample shows tens of thousands of clones, 16% of them seen only once. No treatment had been given to any patient before thyroid surgery. Material for sequencing was tumor tissue. Every receptor here comes from a female donor with papillary thyroid cancer or a benign thyroid nodule (not recorded which). Some clones in this sample may be carry-over from other donors' samples.

Of note for this clone: This sequence may be a read error, since a much larger clone differs from it by one base. The chain employs TRBV6-2 or TRBV6-3 and TRBJ2-5, with 10 bases aligning to TRBD1. The CDR3 loop spans 18 amino acids. Germline assignment: CDR1 MNHEY and CDR2 SVGEGT. The CDR3 DNA follows: TGTGCCAACAGTTACTCTCACGGACAGGGGGACGCGAGGAAGACCCCGTACTTC. Translated: CANSYSHGQGDARKTPYF.

Ten or more counts support this clone. This chain links TRBV28 with TRBJ2-7, with TRBD1 matching 9 bases. V lost 6 bases and J lost 7; bases outside the gene matches: 4. The germline V gene has CDR1 MDHEN and CDR2 SYDVKM. The CDR3 is 12 amino acids. As DNA, the CDR3 is TGTGCCAGCAGACAGGGGGCGCGTGAGCAGTACTTC. It codes for CASRQGAREQYF.

This clone was recorded at least ten times. V and J are TRBV6-4 and TRBJ2-2; maybe TRBD2 (6 bases). The V and J ends lost 6 bases and 6 bases respectively, with 14 bases between them. Germline V gene lookup returns CDR1 MRHNA and CDR2 SNTAGT. This CDR3 comprises 14 residues. CDR3 sequence: CASRRDGGAGELFF. The CDR3 nucleotides are TGTGCCAGCAGACGGGACGGAGGGGCCGGGGAGCTGTTTTTT.

This clone showed up many times. The chain combines TRBV20-1 with TRBJ2-1; TRBD1 is a possible D gene (5 bases). The V end lost 3 bases, the J end lost 5 bases, and 14 bases lay between the germline ends. The CDR3 loop spans 14 amino acids. Germline V gene data show CDR1 as DFQATT and CDR2 as SNEGSKA (reference sequence). The CDR3 sequence is CSASRGTPDNEQFF. CDR3 coding DNA: TGCAGTGCTAGTAGGGGAACACCAGACAATGAGCAGTTCTTC.

The chain employs TRBV12-3 or TRBV12-4 and TRBJ2-5, with 7 bases matching TRBD1. V lost 7 bases to trimming and J lost 4 bases; unmatched junction nucleotides: 6. The CDR3 is 13 amino acids. Here the CDR3 reads CASTTQGSETQYF. CDR3 sequence (DNA): TGTGCCAGCACCACACAGGGGTCAGAGACCCAGTACTTC.

This clone ranks as medium-sized. This CDR3 is also generated by other DNA sequences in the sample. CDR3 in DNA: TGTGCCAGCAGTTTACGGGGGGGGGTCCCTAGCACAGATACGCAGTATTTT. Amino acid sequence: CASSLRGGVPSTDTQYF. V and J are TRBV27 and TRBJ2-3; 8 nucleotides agree with TRBD2. CDR1 and CDR2 (germline): MNHEY, SMNVEV (reference sequence). The CDR3 runs to 17 residues. V gave up 2 bases and J gave up 0 bases; unmatched junction bases: 7.

This clone occurred many times. J is TRBJ2-3 and V is TRBV10-1; the D is unclear. The germline V and J ends were trimmed by 5 bases and 5 bases, with 8 bases remaining between them. Germline loops: CDR1 WNHNN, CDR2 SYGVQD (reference sequence). The CDR3 covers 12 residues. For the CDR3, the DNA is TGCGCCAGCAGTCCTAGTGGAGATACGCAGTATTTT. Residues: CASSPSGDTQYF.

J is TRBJ1-2 and V is TRBV6-2 or TRBV6-3; D unclear. This CDR3 comprises 14 residues. Germline V lookup: CDR1 MNHEY, CDR2 SVGEGT. The ends were cut back, 5 bases at V and 1 base at J, with 11 bases in the middle. This chain's CDR3 is CASSILGSNYGYTF. Here the CDR3 DNA reads TGTGCCAGCAGTATCCTAGGGAGTAACTATGGCTACACCTTC.

This clone was picked up many times. Other DNA variants within this sample encode the same CDR3. This sequence joins TRBV6-1 and TRBJ1-1; TRBD1 is a possible D gene (6 bases). Looked up from germline, CDR1 is MNHNS and CDR2 is SASEGT. The CDR3 has 13 residues. With 6 bases removed from V and 3 bases from J, the gap between germline ends came to 11 bases. CDR3 DNA: TGTGCCAGCAGGCGGGACACCTACACTGAAGCTTTCTTT. Translated: CASRRDTYTEAFF.

This clone was counted many times. The gene calls are TRBV2 and TRBJ2-2, with D perhaps TRBD1 (6 bases). With 8 bases removed from V and 2 bases from J, the gap between germline ends came to 12 bases. The CDR3 has 14 amino acids. Germline V gives CDR1 SNHLY, CDR2 FYNNEI. The CDR3 reads CASEGVTNTGELFF. The CDR3 coding sequence is TGTGCCAGCGAGGGGGTTACAAACACCGGGGAGCTGTTTTTT.

Details on this clone: This may stem from a read error, because a much larger clone lies one nucleotide away. The gene calls are TRBV3-1 and TRBJ2-5; 7 bases line up with TRBD2. Germline V gene data show CDR1 as LGHDT and CDR2 as YNNKEL (reference sequence). Germline trimming cut 7 bases from V and 8 bases from J; bases unmatched to any gene: 13. The CDR3 loop spans 14 amino acids. The CDR3 loop reads CASIQMSGAGTQYF. The CDR3 nucleotides read TGTGCCAGCATCCAGATGAGCGGGGCAGGAACCCAGTACTTC.

This clone has at least ten counts. The rearrangement links TRBV4-1 to TRBJ2-3; 10 bases match TRBD2. The CDR3 spans 16 residues. Germline V gene data show CDR1 as MGHRA and CDR2 as YSYEKL. Trimming at V came to 0 bases and at J to 9 bases, leaving 9 bases not matched to a gene. Here the CDR3 reads CASSQEKRGGLKTQYF. The CDR3 DNA follows: TGCGCCAGCAGCCAAGAAAAGCGGGGGGGCCTAAAGACGCAGTATTTT.

This clone was found a few times. This CDR3 is also generated by other DNA sequences in the sample. This rearrangement joins TRBV28 to TRBJ2-6, with TRBD1 as a possible D gene (5 bases). CDR1 is MDHEN, CDR2 SYDVKM, per germline. V lost 3 bases, J lost 3 bases, and 9 bases lay in between. The CDR3 totals 15 residues. CDR3 in DNA: TGTGCCAGCAGTTTTAGGGGATTTGGGGCCAACGTCCTGACTTTC. Amino acid sequence: CASSFRGFGANVLTF.

This clone was seen ten or more times. The chain couples TRBV9 to TRBJ2-5; tentatively, D is TRBD1 (6 bases). The CDR3 has 16 amino acids. Germline loops: CDR1 SGDLS, CDR2 YYNGEE. V lost 4 bases, J lost 0 bases, and 16 bases lay in between. The CDR3 here is CASSLGQLEYQETQYF. The DNA of the CDR3 is TGTGCCAGCAGCCTCGGACAGCTAGAGTACCAAGAGACCCAGTACTTC.

There are many counts of this clone. The chain has TRBV27 and TRBJ2-3; 7 nucleotides agree with TRBD1. The trim removed 5 bases at V and 0 bases at J, leaving 8 bases unmatched. This CDR3 contains 16 residues. Germline V gene data show CDR1 as MNHEY and CDR2 as SMNVEV (reference sequence). This CDR3 reads CASSPIGTASTDTQYF. The CDR3, as DNA: TGTGCCAGCAGTCCTATAGGGACAGCTAGCACAGATACGCAGTATTTT.

This clone occurred many times. The chain is built from TRBV28 and TRBJ1-1; 9 nucleotides line up with TRBD1. V gave up 5 bases and J gave up 3 bases; unmatched junction bases: 4. The CDR3 has 14 residues. From germline, CDR1 is MDHEN and CDR2 SYDVKM. The CDR3 coding sequence is TGTGCCAGCAGTGCCTGGACAGGGGACACTGAAGCTTTCTTT. Translating gives CASSAWTGDTEAFF.

By share of the sample, this clone is medium-sized. This chain uses TRBV3-1 with TRBJ2-7; D uncertain. Germline V lookup: CDR1 LGHDT, CDR2 YNNKEL (reference sequence). The CDR3 consists of 13 residues. Between the trimmed V and J ends, which lost 1 base and 3 bases, there was a span of 7 bases. The CDR3 is CASSQADGYEQYF. For the CDR3, the DNA is TGTGCCAGCAGCCAAGCCGACGGCTACGAGCAGTACTTC.

V usage is TRBV12-3 or TRBV12-4 and J usage is TRBJ2-7, with 7 nucleotides matching TRBD1. This CDR3 comprises 14 residues. V shed 5 bases, J shed 7 bases, and the junction held 11 bases outside the gene matches. CDR3: CASSENRGRGEQYF. The CDR3 coding sequence is TGTGCCAGCAGTGAAAACAGGGGTCGTGGAGAGCAGTACTTC.

Note on this clone: The junction and the germline gene differ at one end; a read error may be behind it. The rearrangement joins TRBV6-1 to TRBJ2-7; D is undetermined. The CDR3 is made up of 13 amino acids. CDR1 MNHNS and CDR2 SASEGT come from the germline V gene. The CDR3: CASLEGLLYEHYF. In DNA form, the CDR3 reads TGTGCCAGCTTAGAAGGTTTGTTGTACGAGCATTACTTC.

This clone has ten or more counts. The rearrangement links TRBV7-8 to TRBJ2-7; TRBD2 aligns across 7 bases. V was clipped by 0 bases and J by 2 bases; unmatched bases: 1. Germline CDR1 reads SGHVS; CDR2 reads FQNEAQ. This CDR3 comprises 14 residues. The CDR3 loop is CASSLARGTYEQYF. DNA of the CDR3: TGTGCCAGCAGCTTAGCGCGGGGGACCTACGAGCAGTACTTC.

In this sample, this clone turned up many times. The CDR3 sequence is CSASNEGAGGHQPQHF. The CDR3 nucleotides are TGCAGTGCTAGCAACGAGGGGGCAGGGGGACATCAGCCCCAGCATTTT. V gene TRBV20-1 combines with J gene TRBJ1-5; TRBD1 matches 7 bases. The J segment lost 5 bases and the V segment lost 3 bases, leaving 13 bases of the junction unmatched. Germline V gene sequence: CDR1 DFQATT, CDR2 SNEGSKA (reference sequence). The CDR3 is made up of 16 amino acids.

The gene calls are TRBV27 and TRBJ2-6; TRBD1 matches 8 bases. CDR3 length equals 18 residues. The J segment lost 7 bases and the V segment lost 2 bases, leaving 13 bases of the junction unmatched. Germline CDR1 reads MNHEY; CDR2 reads SMNVEV (reference sequence). Here the CDR3 DNA reads TGTGCCAGCAGTTTACGGCAGGGGGCCTTCTCTTGTGCCAACGTCCTGACTTTC. Translation: CASSLRQGAFSCANVLTF.

This clone has at least ten counts. This chain links TRBV10-2 with TRBJ2-2; D uncertain. Trimming took 9 bases from V and 4 from J, leaving 12 bases between them. The CDR3 sequence is 13 residues long. Germline loops: CDR1 WSHSY, CDR2 SAAADI. CDR3 sequence reads: CASMSRSTGELFF. As DNA, the CDR3 is TGCGCCAGTATGTCCAGATCCACCGGGGAGCTGTTTTTT.

This clone was detected many times. V is TRBV20-1 and J is TRBJ2-1, with 11 bases lining up with TRBD1. The J segment lost 8 bases and the V segment lost 0 bases, leaving 6 bases of the junction unmatched. The CDR3 consists of 15 residues. Germline loops: CDR1 DFQATT, CDR2 SNEGSKA (reference sequence). The CDR3 bases are TGCAGTGCTAGAGACCCGGGACAGGGGGGGTATGAGCAGTTCTTC. This encodes CSARDPGQGGYEQFF.

The gene calls are TRBV7-9 and TRBJ1-5, with D tentatively TRBD1 (6 bases). This CDR3 contains 13 residues. Trimming took off 8 bases at V and 5 bases at J, with 13 bases between the two ends. The germline V gene has CDR1 SEHNR and CDR2 FQNEAQ (reference sequence). CDR3 sequence reads: CASSGGADQPQHF. Here the CDR3 DNA reads TGTGCCAGCTCGGGGGGGGCGGATCAGCCCCAGCATTTT.

This clone was counted at least ten times. The V call is TRBV19, the J call TRBJ1-5; D is undetermined. Germline lookup yields CDR1 LNHDA and CDR2 SQIVND (reference sequence). V was shortened by 5 bases and J by 0 bases, with 14 bases between the two germline ends. CDR3 size: 16 residues. CDR3 in DNA: TGTGCCAGTAGTGGAGGACTCGGGTATAGCAATCAGCCCCAGCATTTT. It yields the protein CASSGGLGYSNQPQHF. Using reference TRBV19 and TRBJ1-5 for the parts outside the CDR3, the full variable domain is DGGITQSPKYLFRKEGQNVTLSCEQNLNHDAMYWYRQDPGQGLRLIYYSQIVNDFQKGDIAEGYSVSREKKESFPLTVTSAQKNPTAFYLCASSGGLGYSNQPQHFGDGTRLSIL.

This clone was recorded many times. The chain combines TRBV5-1 with TRBJ1-4, with D possibly TRBD1 on 5 matching bases. V gave up 4 bases and J gave up 3 bases, with 7 bases separating them. The length of the CDR3 is 13 residues. Germline assignment: CDR1 SGHRS and CDR2 YFSETQ. The CDR3 here is CASSKQANEKLFF. In DNA, the CDR3 is TGCGCCAGCAGCAAACAGGCTAATGAAAAACTGTTTTTT.

At least ten counts were recorded for this clone. The chain joins TRBV2 to TRBJ2-1; unclear D gene. The CDR3 extends over 11 amino acids. Per the germline V gene, CDR1 is SNHLY and CDR2 is FYNNEI. V shed 5 bases and J shed 7 bases, with 6 bases lying between them. As DNA, the CDR3 is TGTGCCAGCAGTTTAAAGAATGAGCAGTTCTTC. Protein: CASSLKNEQFF.

Details on this clone: A much larger clonotype is one base distant, so this may be a read error. The CDR3 region is CASIQEEWGSGANVLTF. The DNA for the CDR3 is TGCGCCAGCATCCAAGAGGAGTGGGGGTCTGGGGCCAACGTCCTGACTTTC. The V gene is TRBV4-1, the J gene TRBJ2-6; D tentatively fits TRBD1 or TRBD2 (5 bases each). Germline CDR1 and CDR2: MGHRA and YSYEKL. This CDR3 has 17 amino acids.